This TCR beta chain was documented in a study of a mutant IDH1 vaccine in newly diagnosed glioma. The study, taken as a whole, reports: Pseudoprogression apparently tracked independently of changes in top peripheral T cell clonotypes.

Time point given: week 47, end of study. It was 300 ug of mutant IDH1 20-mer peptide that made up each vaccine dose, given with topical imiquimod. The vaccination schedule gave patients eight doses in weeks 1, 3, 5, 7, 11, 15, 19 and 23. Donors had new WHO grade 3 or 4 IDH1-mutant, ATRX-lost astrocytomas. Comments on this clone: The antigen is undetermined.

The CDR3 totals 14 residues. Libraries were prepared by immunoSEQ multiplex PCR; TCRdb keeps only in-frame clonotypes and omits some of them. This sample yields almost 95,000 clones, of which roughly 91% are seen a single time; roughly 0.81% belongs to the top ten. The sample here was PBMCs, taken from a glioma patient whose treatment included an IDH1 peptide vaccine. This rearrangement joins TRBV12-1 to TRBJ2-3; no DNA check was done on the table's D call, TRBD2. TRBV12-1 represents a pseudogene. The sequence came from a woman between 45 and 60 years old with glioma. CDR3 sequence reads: CASSHLRLAATQYF. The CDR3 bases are TGTGCCAGCAGCCACCTACGACTAGCGGCTACGCAGTATTTT.